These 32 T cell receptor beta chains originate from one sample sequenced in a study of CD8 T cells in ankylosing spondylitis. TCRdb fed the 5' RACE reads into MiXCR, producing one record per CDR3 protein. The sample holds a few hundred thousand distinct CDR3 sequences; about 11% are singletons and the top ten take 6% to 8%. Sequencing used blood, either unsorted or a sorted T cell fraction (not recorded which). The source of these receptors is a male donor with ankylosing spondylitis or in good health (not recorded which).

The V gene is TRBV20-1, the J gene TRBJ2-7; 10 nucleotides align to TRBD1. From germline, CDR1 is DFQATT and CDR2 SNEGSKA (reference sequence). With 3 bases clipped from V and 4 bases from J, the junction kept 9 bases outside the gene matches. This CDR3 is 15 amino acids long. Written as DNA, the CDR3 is TGCAGTGCTAGGTTCCGGGACAGGGGAAGTTACGAGCAGTACTTC. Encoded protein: CSARFRDRGSYEQYF.

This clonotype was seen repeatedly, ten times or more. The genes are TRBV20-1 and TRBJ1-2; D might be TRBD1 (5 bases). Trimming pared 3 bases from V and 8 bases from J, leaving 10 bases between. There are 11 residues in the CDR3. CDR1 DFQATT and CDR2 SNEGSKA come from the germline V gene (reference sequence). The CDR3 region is CSASVGAGYTF. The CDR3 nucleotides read TGCAGTGCTAGCGTAGGGGCCGGCTACACCTTC.

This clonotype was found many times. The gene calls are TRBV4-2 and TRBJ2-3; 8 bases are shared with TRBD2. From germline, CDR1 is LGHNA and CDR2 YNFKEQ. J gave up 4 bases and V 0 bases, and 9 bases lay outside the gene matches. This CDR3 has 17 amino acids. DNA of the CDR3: TGTGCCAGCAGCCAAGAACCCTACAGCGGGGGAGCAGATACGCAGTATTTT. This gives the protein CASSQEPYSGGADTQYF.

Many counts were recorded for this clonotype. CDR3 DNA sequence: TGTGCCAGCAGTTCCATGAGTAGTACAGGGAATTACTATGGCTACACCTTC. Residues: CASSSMSSTGNYYGYTF. The gene calls are TRBV12-3 or TRBV12-4 and TRBJ1-2; TRBD1 might be the D (6 bases). This CDR3 region has 17 residues. V lost 4 bases, J lost 3 bases, and 21 bases lay in between.

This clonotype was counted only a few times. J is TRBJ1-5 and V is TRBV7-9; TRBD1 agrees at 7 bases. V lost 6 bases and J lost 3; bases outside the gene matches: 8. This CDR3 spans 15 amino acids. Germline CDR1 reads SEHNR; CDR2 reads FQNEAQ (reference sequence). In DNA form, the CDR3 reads TGTGCCAGCAGAGGACGACAGGGCATCAATCAGCCCCAGCATTTT. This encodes CASRGRQGINQPQHF.

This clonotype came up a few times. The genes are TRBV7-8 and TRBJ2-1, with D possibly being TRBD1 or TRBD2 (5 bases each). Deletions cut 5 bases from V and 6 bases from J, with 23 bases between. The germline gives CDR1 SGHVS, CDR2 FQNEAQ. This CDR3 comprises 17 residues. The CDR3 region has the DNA TGTGCCAGCAGCCCCCGCCCCCAGGGAGAAGGGGCCAATGAGCAGTTCTTC. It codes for CASSPRPQGEGANEQFF.

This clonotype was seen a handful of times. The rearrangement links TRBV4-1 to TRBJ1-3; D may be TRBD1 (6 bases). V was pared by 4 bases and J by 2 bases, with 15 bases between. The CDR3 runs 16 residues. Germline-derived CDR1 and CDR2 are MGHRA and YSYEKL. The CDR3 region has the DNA TGCGCCAGCAGCCGGGGGCGGGCTCGGGCTGGAAACACCATATATTTT. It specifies CASSRGRARAGNTIYF.

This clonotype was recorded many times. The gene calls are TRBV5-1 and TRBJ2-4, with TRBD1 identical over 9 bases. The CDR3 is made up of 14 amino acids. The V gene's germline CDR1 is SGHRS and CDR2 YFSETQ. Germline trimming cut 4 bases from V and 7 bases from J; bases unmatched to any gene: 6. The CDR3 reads CASSRRQGDNIQYF. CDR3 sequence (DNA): TGCGCCAGCAGCCGCCGACAGGGGGACAACATTCAGTACTTC.

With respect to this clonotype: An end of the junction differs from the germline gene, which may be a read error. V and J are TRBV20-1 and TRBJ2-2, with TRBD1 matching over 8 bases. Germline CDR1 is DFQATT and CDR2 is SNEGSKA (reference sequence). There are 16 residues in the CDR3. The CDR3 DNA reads TGCTGTGCTAGCCCCACAGGGGGTTGGTACACCGGGGAGCTGTTTTTT. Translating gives CCASPTGGWYTGELFF.

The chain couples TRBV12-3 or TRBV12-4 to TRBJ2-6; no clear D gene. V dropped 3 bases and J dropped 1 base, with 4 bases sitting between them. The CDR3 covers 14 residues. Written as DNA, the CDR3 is TGTGCCAGCAGTTTGGATTCTGGGGCCAACGTCCTGACTTTC. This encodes CASSLDSGANVLTF.

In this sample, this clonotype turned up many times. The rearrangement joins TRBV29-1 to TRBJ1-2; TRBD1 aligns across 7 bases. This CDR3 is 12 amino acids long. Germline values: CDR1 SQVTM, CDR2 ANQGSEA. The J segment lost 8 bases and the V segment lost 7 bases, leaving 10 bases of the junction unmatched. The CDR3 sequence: CSGGTDGRGYTF. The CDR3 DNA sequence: TGCAGCGGCGGGACAGACGGACGGGGCTACACCTTC.

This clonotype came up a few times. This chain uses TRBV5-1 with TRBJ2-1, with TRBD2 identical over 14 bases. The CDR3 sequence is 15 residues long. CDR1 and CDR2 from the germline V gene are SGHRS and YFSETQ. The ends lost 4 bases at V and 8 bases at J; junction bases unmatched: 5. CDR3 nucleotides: TGCGCCAGCAGCAGGACTAGCGGGGGGACTTATGAGCAGTTCTTC. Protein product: CASSRTSGGTYEQFF.

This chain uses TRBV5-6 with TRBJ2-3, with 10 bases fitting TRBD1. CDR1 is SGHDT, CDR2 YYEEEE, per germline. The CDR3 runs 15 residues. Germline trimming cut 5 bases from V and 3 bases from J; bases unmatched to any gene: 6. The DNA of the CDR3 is TGTGCCAGCAGACGGACAGGGGGACGGACAGATACGCAGTATTTT. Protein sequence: CASRRTGGRTDTQYF.

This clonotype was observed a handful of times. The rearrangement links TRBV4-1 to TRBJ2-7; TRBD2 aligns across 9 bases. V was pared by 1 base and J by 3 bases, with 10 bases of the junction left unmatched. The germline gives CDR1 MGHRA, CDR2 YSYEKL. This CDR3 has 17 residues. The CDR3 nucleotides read TGCGCCAGCAGCCAAGTCCCTAGCGGGGCGTCAGTCTACGAGCAGTACTTC. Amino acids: CASSQVPSGASVYEQYF.

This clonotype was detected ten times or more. The CDR3 coding sequence is TGCAGCGTTGTTCAGGGGGGGGCCATCCATGAGCAGTTCTTC. This encodes CSVVQGGAIHEQFF. The chain links TRBV29-1 to TRBJ2-1, with D tentatively TRBD1 or TRBD2 (7 bases each). The germline V and J ends were trimmed by 4 bases and 8 bases, with 18 bases remaining between them. The CDR3 runs to 14 residues. Germline CDR1 reads SQVTM; CDR2 reads ANQGSEA.

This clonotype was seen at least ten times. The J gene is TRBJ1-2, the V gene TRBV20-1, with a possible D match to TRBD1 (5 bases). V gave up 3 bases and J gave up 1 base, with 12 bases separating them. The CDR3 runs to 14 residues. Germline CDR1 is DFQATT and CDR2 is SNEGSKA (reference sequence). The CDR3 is CSASRPDINYGYTF. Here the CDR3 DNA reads TGCAGTGCTAGCCGCCCGGACATTAACTATGGCTACACCTTC.

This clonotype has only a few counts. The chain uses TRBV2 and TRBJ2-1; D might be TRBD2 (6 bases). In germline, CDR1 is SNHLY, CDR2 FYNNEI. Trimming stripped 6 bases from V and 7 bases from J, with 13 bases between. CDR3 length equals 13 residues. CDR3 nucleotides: TGTGCCAGCAGCCTCGGACTACCAAATGAGCAGTTCTTC. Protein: CASSLGLPNEQFF.

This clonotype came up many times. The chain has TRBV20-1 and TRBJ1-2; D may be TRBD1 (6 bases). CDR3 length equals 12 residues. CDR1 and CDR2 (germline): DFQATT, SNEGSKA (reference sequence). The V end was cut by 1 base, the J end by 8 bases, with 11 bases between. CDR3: CSARAGTRGYTF. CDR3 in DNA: TGCAGTGCTAGAGCCGGGACACGCGGCTACACCTTC.

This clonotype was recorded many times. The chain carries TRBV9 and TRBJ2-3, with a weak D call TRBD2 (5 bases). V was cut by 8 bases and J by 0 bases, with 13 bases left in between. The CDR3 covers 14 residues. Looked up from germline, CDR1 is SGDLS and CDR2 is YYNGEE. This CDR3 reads CASKGAVSTDTQYF. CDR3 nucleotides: TGTGCCAGTAAAGGAGCGGTAAGCACAGATACGCAGTATTTT.

The CDR3: CSAKQGARSSGNEQFF. The CDR3 nucleotides read TGCAGTGCGAAACAGGGGGCGCGCTCTTCTGGGAATGAGCAGTTCTTC. The chain links TRBV20-1 to TRBJ2-1, with 9 bases identical to TRBD1. The length of the CDR3 is 16 residues. After removal of 6 bases from V and 7 bases from J, the junction contained 16 bases not matched to a gene. Germline values: CDR1 DFQATT, CDR2 SNEGSKA (reference sequence).

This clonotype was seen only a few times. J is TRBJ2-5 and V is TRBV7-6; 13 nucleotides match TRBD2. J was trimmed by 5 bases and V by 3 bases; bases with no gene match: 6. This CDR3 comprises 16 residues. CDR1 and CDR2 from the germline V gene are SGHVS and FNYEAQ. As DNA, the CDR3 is TGTGCCAGCAGCTTTGGGGGACTAGCGGGGAAGGAGACCCAGTACTTC. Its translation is CASSFGGLAGKETQYF.

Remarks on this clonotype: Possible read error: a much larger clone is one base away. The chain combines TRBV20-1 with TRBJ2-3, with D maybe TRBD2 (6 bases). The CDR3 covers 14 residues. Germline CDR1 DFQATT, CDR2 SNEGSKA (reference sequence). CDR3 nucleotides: TGCAGTGCTAGCTCCGGCAGGGAGGTAGATACGCACTATTTT. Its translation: CSASSGREVDTHYF.

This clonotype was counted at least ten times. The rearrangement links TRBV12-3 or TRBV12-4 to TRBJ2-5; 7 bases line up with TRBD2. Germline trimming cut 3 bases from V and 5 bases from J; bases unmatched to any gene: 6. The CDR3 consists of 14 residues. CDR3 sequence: CASSLGTTMETQYF. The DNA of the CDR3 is TGTGCCAGCAGTTTGGGGACTACCATGGAGACCCAGTACTTC.

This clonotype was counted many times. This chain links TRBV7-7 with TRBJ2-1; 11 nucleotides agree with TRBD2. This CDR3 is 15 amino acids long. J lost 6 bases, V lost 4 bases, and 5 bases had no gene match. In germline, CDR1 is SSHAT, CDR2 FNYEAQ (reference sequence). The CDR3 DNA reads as TGTGCCAGCAGCTCGGGACTAGCGGCCTTCAATGAGCAGTTCTTC. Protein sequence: CASSSGLAAFNEQFF.

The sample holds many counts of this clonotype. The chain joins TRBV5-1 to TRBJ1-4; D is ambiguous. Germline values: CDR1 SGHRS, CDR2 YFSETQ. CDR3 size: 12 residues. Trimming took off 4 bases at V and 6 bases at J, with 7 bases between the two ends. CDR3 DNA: TGCGCCAGCAGCCAGGAAGATGAAAAACTGTTTTTT. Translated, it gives CASSQEDEKLFF.

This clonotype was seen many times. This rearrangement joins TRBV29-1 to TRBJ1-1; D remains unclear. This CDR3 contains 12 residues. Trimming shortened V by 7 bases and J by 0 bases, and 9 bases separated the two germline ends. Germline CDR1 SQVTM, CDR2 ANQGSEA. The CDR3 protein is CSAQPMNTEAFF. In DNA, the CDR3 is TGCAGCGCACAGCCCATGAACACTGAAGCTTTCTTT.

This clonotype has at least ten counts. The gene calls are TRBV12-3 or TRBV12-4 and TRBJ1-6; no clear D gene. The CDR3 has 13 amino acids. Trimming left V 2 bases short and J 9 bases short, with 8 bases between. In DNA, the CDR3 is TGTGCCAGCAGTTTAAGTGACGGTTCACCCCTCCACTTT. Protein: CASSLSDGSPLHF.

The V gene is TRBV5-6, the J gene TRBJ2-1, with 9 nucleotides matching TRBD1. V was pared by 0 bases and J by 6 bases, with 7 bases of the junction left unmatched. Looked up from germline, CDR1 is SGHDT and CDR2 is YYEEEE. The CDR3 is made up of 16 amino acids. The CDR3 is CASSLVGQGHFNEQFF. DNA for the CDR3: TGTGCCAGCAGCTTGGTGGGACAGGGACACTTCAATGAGCAGTTCTTC.

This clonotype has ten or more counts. CDR3 sequence: CASSKWADTQYF. The DNA of the CDR3 is TGTGCCAGCAGCAAATGGGCAGATACGCAGTATTTT. V and J are TRBV27 and TRBJ2-3; D is uncertain. The CDR3 contains 12 residues. Germline-derived CDR1 and CDR2 are MNHEY and SMNVEV (reference sequence). The ends were cut back, 6 bases at V and 4 bases at J, with 8 bases in the middle.

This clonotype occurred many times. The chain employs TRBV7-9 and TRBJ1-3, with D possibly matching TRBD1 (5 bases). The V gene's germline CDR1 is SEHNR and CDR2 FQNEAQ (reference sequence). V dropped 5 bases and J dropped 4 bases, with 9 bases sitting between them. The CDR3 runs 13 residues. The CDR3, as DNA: TGTGCCAGCAGCGTGGACACCGGAAACACCATATATTTT. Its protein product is CASSVDTGNTIYF.

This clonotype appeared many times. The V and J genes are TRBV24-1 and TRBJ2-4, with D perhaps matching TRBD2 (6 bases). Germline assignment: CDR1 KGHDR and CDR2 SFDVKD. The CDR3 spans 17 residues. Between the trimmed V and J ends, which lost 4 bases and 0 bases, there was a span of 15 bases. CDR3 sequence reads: CATSDPGTYVAKNIQYF. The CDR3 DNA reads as TGTGCCACCAGTGACCCAGGGACTTACGTAGCCAAAAACATTCAGTACTTC.

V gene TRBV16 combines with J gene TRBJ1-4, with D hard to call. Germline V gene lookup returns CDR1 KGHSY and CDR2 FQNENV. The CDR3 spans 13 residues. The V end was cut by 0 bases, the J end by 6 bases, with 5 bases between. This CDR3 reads CASSQSGYEKLFF. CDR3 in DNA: TGTGCCAGCAGCCAATCGGGATATGAAAAACTGTTTTTT.